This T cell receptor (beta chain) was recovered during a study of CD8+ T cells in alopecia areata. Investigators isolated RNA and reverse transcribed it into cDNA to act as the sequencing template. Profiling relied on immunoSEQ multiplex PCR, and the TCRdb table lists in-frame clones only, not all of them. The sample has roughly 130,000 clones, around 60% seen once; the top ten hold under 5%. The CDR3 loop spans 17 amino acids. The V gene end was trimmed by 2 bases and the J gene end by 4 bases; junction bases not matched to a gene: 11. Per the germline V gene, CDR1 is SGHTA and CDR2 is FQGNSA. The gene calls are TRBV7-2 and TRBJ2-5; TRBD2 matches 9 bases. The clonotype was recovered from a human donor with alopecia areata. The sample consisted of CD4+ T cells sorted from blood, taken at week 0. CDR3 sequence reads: CASSLRGLRGGGETQYF. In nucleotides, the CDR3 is TGTGCCAGCAGCTTAAGAGGACTGCGGGGGGGCGGAGAGACCCAGTACTTC.